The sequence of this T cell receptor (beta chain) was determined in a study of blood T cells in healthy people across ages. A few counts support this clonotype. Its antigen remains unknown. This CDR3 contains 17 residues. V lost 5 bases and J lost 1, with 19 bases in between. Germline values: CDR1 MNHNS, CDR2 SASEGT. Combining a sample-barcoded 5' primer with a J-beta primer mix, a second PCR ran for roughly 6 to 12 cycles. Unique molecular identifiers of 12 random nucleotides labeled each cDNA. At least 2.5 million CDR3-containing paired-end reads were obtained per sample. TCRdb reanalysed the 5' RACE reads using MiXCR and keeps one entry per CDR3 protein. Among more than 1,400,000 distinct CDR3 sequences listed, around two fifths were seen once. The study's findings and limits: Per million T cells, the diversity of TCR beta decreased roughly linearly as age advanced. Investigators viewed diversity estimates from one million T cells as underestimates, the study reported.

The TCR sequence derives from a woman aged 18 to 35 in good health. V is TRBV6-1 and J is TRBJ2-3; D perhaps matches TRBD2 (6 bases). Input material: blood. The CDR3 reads CASSPKELAVGTDTQYF. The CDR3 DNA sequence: TGTGCCAGCAGTCCAAAGGAATTAGCGGTGGGCACAGATACGCAGTATTTT.